Below are 18 T cell receptor beta chains sequenced from a single sample in a study of blood T cell repertoires in COVID-19. Sequencing used immunoSEQ multiplex PCR; TCRdb keeps in-frame clones, though not all of them. Of some 49,000 clones listed, roughly 90% were seen once; the top ten hold around 17%. Input material: peripheral blood. The receptors shown here come from a man aged 65-85 years with active COVID-19.

CDR3 region: CASSYGQGDQPQHF. CDR3 in DNA: TGTGCCAGCAGTTACGGGCAGGGGGATCAGCCCCAGCATTTT. The V gene is TRBV6-2 or TRBV6-3, the J gene TRBJ1-5; the match to TRBD1 covers 7 bases. After removal of 2 bases from V and 5 bases from J, the junction contained 3 bases not matched to a gene. The CDR3 runs to 14 residues. From germline, CDR1 is MNHEY and CDR2 SVGEGT.

The rearrangement uses TRBV14 and TRBJ1-2; 8 positions agree with TRBD1. The CDR3 is 15 amino acids. With 2 bases clipped from V and 4 bases from J, the junction kept 6 bases outside the gene matches. Germline V gene lookup returns CDR1 SGHDN and CDR2 FVKESK. As DNA, the CDR3 is TGTGCCAGCAGCCAACAACTTACAGGGGGCTATGGCTACACCTTC. It yields the protein CASSQQLTGGYGYTF.

V usage is TRBV4-2 and J usage is TRBJ1-4; 8 nucleotides line up with TRBD1. J was trimmed by 4 bases and V by 1 base; bases with no gene match: 5. Germline V CDR1 and CDR2: LGHNA, YNFKEQ. This CDR3 is built from 16 residues. CDR3 region: CASSQGGTGYNEKLFF. The CDR3 region has the DNA TGTGCCAGCAGCCAAGGAGGGACAGGATATAATGAAAAACTGTTTTTT.

The J gene is TRBJ2-2, the V gene TRBV11-2; D is perhaps TRBD2 (5 bases). The CDR3 runs to 15 residues. V was clipped by 2 bases and J by 5 bases, with 12 bases between them. The V gene's germline CDR1 is SGHAT and CDR2 FQNNGV. The chain's CDR3 is CASSLRGRRTGELFF. The DNA of the CDR3 is TGTGCCAGCAGCTTACGAGGGCGGCGGACCGGGGAGCTGTTTTTT.

Only one count was recorded for this clone. This sequence joins TRBV2 and TRBJ1-2; 8 bases are a match to TRBD1. This CDR3 is built from 14 residues. V lost 5 bases and J lost 2; bases outside the gene matches: 4. The germline gives CDR1 SNHLY, CDR2 FYNNEI. This CDR3 is CASSPRTGNYGYTF. The DNA of the CDR3 is TGTGCCAGCAGTCCACGGACAGGGAACTATGGCTACACCTTC.

The chain combines TRBV20-1 with TRBJ2-7; 11 bases match TRBD2. The germline V gene encodes CDR1 DFQATT and CDR2 SNEGSKA (reference sequence). This CDR3 is 14 amino acids long. With V trimmed by 3 bases and J by 11 bases, 12 bases remained unmatched. CDR3 sequence: CSASRLAGSYGEYF. The CDR3 DNA reads as TGCAGTGCTAGTCGACTAGCGGGGTCCTACGGGGAGTACTTC.

The CDR3 nucleotides are TGTGCCAGCAGCCGCCTCGGGGGAGGGCCTTACGAGCAGTACTTC. Residues: CASSRLGGGPYEQYF. The J gene is TRBJ2-7, the V gene TRBV3-1 (or the pseudogene TRBV3-2); 7 positions agree with TRBD2. This CDR3 has 15 amino acids. V shed 4 bases and J 4 bases; nucleotides not matched to a gene: 10. The germline V gene encodes CDR1 LGHDT and CDR2 YNNKEL (reference sequence).

The rearrangement joins TRBV7-2 to TRBJ2-1; no clear D gene. With 1 base removed from V and 6 bases from J, the gap between germline ends came to 10 bases. The CDR3 has 14 amino acids. Per germline, CDR1 SGHTA and CDR2 FQGNSA. The CDR3 protein is CASSLVPVSNEQFF. CDR3 nucleotide sequence: TGTGCCAGCAGCTTAGTTCCGGTCTCCAATGAGCAGTTCTTC.

This chain uses TRBV28 with TRBJ2-7, with D perhaps TRBD2 (6 bases). The CDR3 spans 16 residues. Germline assignment: CDR1 MDHEN and CDR2 SYDVKM. The V and J ends lost 1 base and 3 bases respectively, with 16 bases between them. The DNA for the CDR3 is TGTGCCAGCAGTTTATTCTGGGGGGAGGAAAACTACGAGCAGTACTTC. Amino acid sequence: CASSLFWGEENYEQYF.

The V call is TRBV6-9, the J call TRBJ2-3, with a tentative D call TRBD2 (5 bases). The CDR3 is made up of 18 amino acids. CDR1 and CDR2 (germline): MNHGY, SVAAGI. Trimming stripped 7 bases from V and 2 bases from J, with 25 bases between. The CDR3 DNA follows: TGTGCCAGCACCCCATGGCCTCACCGGGGAATTTACACAGATACGCAGTATTTT. It yields the protein CASTPWPHRGIYTDTQYF.

V usage is TRBV30 and J usage is TRBJ1-1; possible D gene TRBD1, 5 bases. V was pared by 4 bases and J by 1 base, with 16 bases between. The CDR3 loop spans 15 amino acids. The germline gives CDR1 GTSNPN, CDR2 SVGIG (reference sequence). The CDR3 region is CAWIPGVGPNTEAFF. Written as DNA, the CDR3 is TGTGCCTGGATCCCGGGGGTAGGCCCGAACACTGAAGCTTTCTTT.

The J gene is TRBJ2-4, the V gene TRBV27; D may be TRBD2 (5 bases). This CDR3 has 14 residues. Germline-derived CDR1 and CDR2 are MNHEY and SMNVEV (reference sequence). V lost 5 bases, J lost 6 bases, and 14 bases lay in between. CDR3 bases: TGTGCCAGCAGTGGGTACGGACGGGGAAACATTCAGTACTTC. Translated: CASSGYGRGNIQYF.

The CDR3 DNA is TGTGCCAGCAGCGCCCCGGGACTAGACTACGAGCAGTACTTC. It is translated as CASSAPGLDYEQYF. The chain links TRBV9 to TRBJ2-7; 8 bases are a match to TRBD2. In germline, CDR1 is SGDLS, CDR2 YYNGEE. The trim removed 3 bases at V and 3 bases at J, leaving 5 bases unmatched. This CDR3 has 14 residues.

CDR3 in amino acids: CASSKASRFHSYEQYF. The CDR3 DNA follows: TGTGCCAGCAGCAAAGCTTCGCGCTTTCACTCATACGAGCAGTACTTC. V and J are TRBV21-1 and TRBJ2-7; the listed D gene, TRBD2, was not tested against the DNA. TRBV21-1 is annotated as a pseudogene. The CDR3 has 16 amino acids.

The rearrangement links TRBV18 to TRBJ2-6; D unclear. The germline V and J ends were trimmed by 3 bases and 1 base, with 7 bases remaining between them. The V gene's germline CDR1 is KGHSH and CDR2 LQKENI. The CDR3 is 15 amino acids. In nucleotides, the CDR3 is TGTGCCAGCTCACCGGCGGATTCTGGGGCCAACGTCCTGACTTTC. It encodes CASSPADSGANVLTF. Full variable domain (outside the CDR3, taken from reference TRBV18 and TRBJ2-6): NAGVMQNPRHLVRRRGQEARLRCSPMKGHSHVYWYRQLPEEGLKFMVYLQKENIIDESGMPKERFSAEFPKEGPSILRIQQVVRGDSAAYFCASSPADSGANVLTFGAGSRLTVL.

The V gene is TRBV6-6, the J gene TRBJ2-1; TRBD2 might be the D (5 bases). Germline lookup yields CDR1 MNHNY and CDR2 SVGAGI (reference sequence). V shed 5 bases and J shed 9 bases, with 20 bases lying between them. The CDR3 length is 15 residues. CDR3 sequence: CASSQVPGSTSEQFF. The CDR3 bases are TGTGCCAGCAGTCAAGTACCGGGATCCACCAGTGAGCAGTTCTTC.

As DNA, the CDR3 is TGTGCCAGCAGCCTAAACGGGGGGGGACAGCCCCAGCATTTT. Its protein is CASSLNGGGQPQHF. The chain employs TRBV7-2 and TRBJ1-5, with a possible D match to TRBD1 (5 bases). Germline CDR1 SGHTA, CDR2 FQGNSA. V gave up 5 bases and J gave up 7 bases, with 15 bases separating them. CDR3 length: 14 residues.

The chain has TRBV11-2 and TRBJ2-5; 7 bases are shared with TRBD1. Trimming at V came to 6 bases and at J to 5 bases, leaving 3 bases not matched to a gene. The CDR3 is 12 residues long. Germline V lookup: CDR1 SGHAT, CDR2 FQNNGV. Written as DNA, the CDR3 is TGTGCCAGCAGTGGGACAGTTGAGACCCAGTACTTC. Its protein is CASSGTVETQYF.